This TCR beta chain was sequenced in a study of neurological immune-mediated disorders. On this clonotype itself: Its antigen is unidentified. An end of the junction does not agree with germline; a read error may underlie this.

TCRdb itself ran the 5' RACE reads through MiXCR, one entry per CDR3 protein. In the table there are about 120,000 distinct CDR3 sequences, about 3.2% of which are singletons. Study-wide results and caveats: Across subjects, no CDR3 amino acid sequence appeared in expanded clones of more than one subject, a finding that suggested private repertoires in all groups.

The germline gives CDR1 DFQATT, CDR2 SNEGSKA (reference sequence). This CDR3 is 14 amino acids long. The source is a woman aged 25 to 45 with multiple sclerosis. The sample comprised PBMCs. The chain has TRBV20-1 and TRBJ2-7; tentatively, D is TRBD1 or TRBD2 (6 bases each). This CDR3 reads CSANGGYQFYEQYF. In nucleotides, the CDR3 is TGTAGTGCTAACGGGGGCTATCAATTCTACGAGCAGTACTTC.